Listed here are 26 T cell receptor beta chains from one sample, sequenced in a study of T-cell memory formation after mild COVID-19. TCRdb independently ran MiXCR on the 5' RACE reads; one entry per CDR3 protein. The sample lists some 280,000 distinct CDR3 sequences, around 16% occurring once. Sequences were obtained from PBMCs or a T cell subset sorted from them (not recorded which). Every receptor here comes from a man younger than 35 who had mild COVID-19 (a few samples of this study predate the infection). Cell type and time point are not known.

The V gene is TRBV7-9, the J gene TRBJ1-2; a weak D match, TRBD1 (5 bases). The ends were cut back, 4 bases at V and 1 base at J, with 19 bases in the middle. Germline CDR1 SEHNR, CDR2 FQNEAQ (reference sequence). The CDR3 length is 17 residues. The CDR3 region is CASSSDSRPTVNYGYTF. The CDR3 DNA follows: TGTGCCAGCAGCTCCGACTCCCGACCGACAGTTAACTATGGCTACACCTTC. Variable domain in full (rest from reference TRBV7-9 and TRBJ1-2): DTGVSQNPRHKITKRGQNVTFRCDPISEHNRLYWYRQTLGQGPEFLTYFQNEAQLEKSRLLSDRFSAERPKGSFSTLEIQRTEQGDSAMYLCASSSDSRPTVNYGYTFGSGTRLTVV.

In its sample, this clonotype was seen many times. V gene TRBV20-1 combines with J gene TRBJ2-7; 11 nucleotides match TRBD1. The CDR3 length is 14 residues. V gave up 6 bases and J gave up 5 bases; unmatched junction bases: 9. Per germline, CDR1 DFQATT and CDR2 SNEGSKA (reference sequence). The CDR3 region is CSAKGQGGSNEQYV. The CDR3 region has the DNA TGCAGTGCAAAGGGACAGGGGGGTTCGAACGAGCAGTACGTC.

The genes are TRBV5-1 and TRBJ2-5; perhaps TRBD1 as D (5 bases). The V and J ends lost 2 bases and 3 bases respectively, with 8 bases between them. Looked up from germline, CDR1 is SGHRS and CDR2 is YFSETQ. The CDR3 sequence is 13 residues long. The CDR3 region has the DNA TGCGCCAGCAGCTTCCCGACAGAAGAGACCCAGTACTTC. It translates to CASSFPTEETQYF. Combining the CDR3 with reference TRBV5-1 and TRBJ2-5 gives the whole variable domain KAGVTQTPRYLIKTRGQQVTLSCSPISGHRSVSWYQQTPGQGLQFLFEYFSETQRNKGNFPGRFSGRQFSNSRSEMNVSTLELGDSALYLCASSFPTEETQYFGPGTRLLVL.

This clonotype occurred many times. The V call is TRBV7-2, the J call TRBJ2-1; 9 bases are a match to TRBD2. The junction had 13 bases not matched to a gene; V was cut back by 7 bases and J by 9 bases. CDR3 size: 15 residues. Per germline, CDR1 SGHTA and CDR2 FQGNSA. The CDR3 region is CASTIGRGGAGEQFF. The CDR3 DNA reads TGTGCCAGCACCATAGGGCGGGGGGGCGCCGGTGAGCAGTTCTTC.

There are a few counts of this clonotype. The chain couples TRBV28 to TRBJ1-4, with a weak D call TRBD1 (5 bases). In germline, CDR1 is MDHEN, CDR2 SYDVKM. The CDR3 is 13 amino acids. V lost 6 bases, J lost 6 bases, and 11 bases lay in between. CDR3 region: CASRIAGYEKLFF. CDR3 sequence (DNA): TGTGCCAGCAGAATCGCAGGGTATGAAAAACTGTTTTTT.

CDR3 sequence reads: CASSLNSGILRTQYF. CDR3 in DNA: TGTGCCAGCAGCTTAAATTCGGGTATACTCCGGACCCAGTACTTC. The chain couples TRBV11-2 to TRBJ2-5; the D is unclear. Germline V lookup: CDR1 SGHAT, CDR2 FQNNGV. The germline V and J ends were trimmed by 2 bases and 7 bases, with 17 bases remaining between them. The CDR3 has 15 amino acids.

This clonotype has a handful of counts. The CDR3 loop is CASSLVYHSTDTQYF. As DNA, the CDR3 is TGCGCCAGCAGCTTGGTCTACCATAGCACAGATACGCAGTATTTT. V and J are TRBV5-1 and TRBJ2-3; D remains ambiguous. CDR3 length: 15 residues. V was shortened by 0 bases and J by 0 bases, with 8 bases between the two germline ends. The germline CDR1 and CDR2 sequences are SGHRS and YFSETQ.

The V gene is TRBV20-1, the J gene TRBJ2-3; TRBD2 agrees at 10 bases. In germline, CDR1 is DFQATT, CDR2 SNEGSKA (reference sequence). The ends lost 6 bases at V and 5 bases at J; junction bases unmatched: 11. The CDR3 has 15 amino acids. The CDR3 reads CSAQSAGGPVDTQYF. The CDR3 DNA reads TGCAGTGCCCAATCAGCGGGGGGGCCTGTAGATACGCAGTATTTT.

V is TRBV29-1 and J is TRBJ2-7; D not certain. The CDR3 runs 10 residues. V was cut by 4 bases and J by 3 bases, with 4 bases left in between. Germline V gene sequence: CDR1 SQVTM, CDR2 ANQGSEA. CDR3 sequence (DNA): TGCAGCGTTGTTTACTACGAGCAGTACTTC. This translates into CSVVYYEQYF.

This clonotype was counted between two and nine times. J is TRBJ2-3 and V is TRBV7-9, with D perhaps TRBD2 (7 bases). The germline CDR1 and CDR2 sequences are SEHNR and FQNEAQ (reference sequence). The CDR3 spans 17 residues. The V end was cut by 4 bases, the J end by 4 bases, with 21 bases between. The CDR3 coding sequence is TGTGCCAGCAGCTCCCCCTTGTTGGGGGGGGCATCAGATACGCAGTATTTT. Translating it yields CASSSPLLGGASDTQYF.

The chain joins TRBV5-1 to TRBJ2-2; TRBD2 aligns across 7 bases. Germline CDR1 reads SGHRS; CDR2 reads YFSETQ. Trimming removed 3 bases from V and 7 bases from J; junction bases left unmatched: 9. The CDR3 length is 15 residues. The CDR3 nucleotides are TGCGCCAGCAGCTCCTCTCCGCGGGGGAACGGGGAGCTGTTTTTT. Residues: CASSSSPRGNGELFF.

This chain connects TRBV7-6 to TRBJ1-6; 10 bases line up with TRBD1. Germline V gives CDR1 SGHVS, CDR2 FNYEAQ. The CDR3 runs 15 residues. The trim removed 4 bases at V and 8 bases at J, leaving 5 bases unmatched. The CDR3 protein is CASSSSGTGDSPLHF. For the CDR3, the DNA is TGTGCCAGCAGCTCCTCCGGGACAGGGGATTCACCCCTCCACTTT.

The rearrangement uses TRBV20-1 and TRBJ2-3, with TRBD2 identical over 12 bases. With V trimmed by 7 bases and J by 11 bases, 7 bases remained unmatched. This CDR3 has 12 amino acids. Germline V gene sequence: CDR1 DFQATT, CDR2 SNEGSKA (reference sequence). The chain's CDR3 is CSVRLAGGVQYF. The CDR3 DNA follows: TGCAGTGTCCGGCTAGCGGGGGGGGTGCAGTATTTT.

A few counts support this clonotype. The V gene is TRBV6-2 or TRBV6-3, the J gene TRBJ2-1; D call uncertain. Trimming stripped 7 bases from V and 1 base from J, with 8 bases between. Germline values: CDR1 MNHEY, CDR2 SVGEGT. The CDR3 has 13 amino acids. For the CDR3, the DNA is TGTGCCAGCAACACGTTGTCCTACAATGAGCAGTTCTTC. Its protein is CASNTLSYNEQFF.

This clonotype was found once. The junction departs from the called germline gene at one end, perhaps through a read error. The chain combines TRBV7-3 with TRBJ2-3; 7 bases match TRBD2. The CDR3 extends over 13 amino acids. Germline CDR1 reads SGHTA; CDR2 reads FQGTGA. CDR3 protein: CASRAGSTNTQYF. The CDR3, as DNA: TGTGCCAGCAGAGCGGGGTCCACAAATACGCAGTATTTT. Full variable domain (missing parts from reference TRBV7-3 and TRBJ2-3): GAGVSQTPSNKVTEKGKYVELRCDPISGHTALYWYRQSLGQGPEFLIYFQGTGAADDSGLPNDRFFAVRPEGSVSTLKIQRTERGDSAVYLCASRAGSTNTQYFGPGTRLTVL.

This chain links TRBV3-1 with TRBJ2-2; D is unresolved. CDR1 and CDR2 from the germline V gene are LGHDT and YNNKEL (reference sequence). This CDR3 contains 15 residues. V was pared by 3 bases and J by 0 bases, with 8 bases between. The CDR3 loop is CASSQTTANTGELFF. CDR3 DNA sequence: TGTGCCAGCAGCCAGACGACGGCGAACACCGGGGAGCTGTTTTTT.

This clonotype was counted only a few times. The rearrangement links TRBV20-1 to TRBJ2-3; 9 nucleotides match TRBD2. Germline V gives CDR1 DFQATT, CDR2 SNEGSKA (reference sequence). This CDR3 spans 15 amino acids. V trimming: 0 bases; J trimming: 5 bases; junction bases outside the gene matches: 6. The DNA of the CDR3 is TGCAGTGCTAGAGACGGCGGGGGGGCTTTAGATACGCAGTATTTT. Translated: CSARDGGGALDTQYF.

V usage is TRBV9 and J usage is TRBJ2-1; no definite D call. CDR1 SGDLS and CDR2 YYNGEE come from the germline V gene. The CDR3 is made up of 14 amino acids. V shed 0 bases and J shed 8 bases, with 12 bases lying between them. The CDR3 DNA reads as TGTGCCAGCAGCGTAGGCCTGCCCGACGATGAGCAGTTCTTC. Translation: CASSVGLPDDEQFF.

The chain has TRBV12-3 or TRBV12-4 and TRBJ1-1; D is unresolved. Trimming took off 5 bases at V and 7 bases at J, with 14 bases between the two ends. CDR3 size: 13 residues. CDR3 coding DNA: TGTGCCAGCAGTCCCATATCTCGACGTGAAGCTTTCTTT. Translating it yields CASSPISRREAFF.

The CDR3 sequence: CASSDWGRSDQPQHF. The CDR3 DNA is TGTGCCAGCAGTGACTGGGGCAGGAGTGATCAGCCCCAGCATTTT. V is TRBV25-1 and J is TRBJ1-5; D may be TRBD1 (5 bases). Trimming left V 3 bases short and J 5 bases short, with 14 bases between. This CDR3 has 15 residues. The germline gives CDR1 MGHDK, CDR2 SYGVNS.

This clonotype is a singleton in its sample. The rearrangement joins TRBV20-1 to TRBJ1-6; D is perhaps TRBD1 (5 bases). Trimming shortened V by 3 bases and J by 14 bases, and 11 bases separated the two germline ends. The germline gives CDR1 DFQATT, CDR2 SNEGSKA (reference sequence). CDR3 size: 11 residues. The CDR3 loop is CSASSGATLHF. DNA of the CDR3: TGCAGTGCTAGTTCCGGGGCCACCCTCCACTTT.

This clonotype was recorded once. The chain combines TRBV6-2 or TRBV6-3 with TRBJ1-5; D may be TRBD1 (5 bases). Trimming cost V 2 bases and J 6 bases, with 17 bases left between them. CDR1 MNHEY and CDR2 SVGEGT come from the germline V gene. CDR3 length: 16 amino acids. CDR3 sequence reads: CASSYTGPSSGQPQHF. The CDR3 nucleotides are TGTGCCAGCAGTTACACGGGACCGTCCTCCGGTCAGCCCCAGCATTTT.

The CDR3 bases are TGTGCCATCAGGCCAGGGTCCGGGGAGCTGTTTTTT. It encodes CAIRPGSGELFF. This sequence joins TRBV10-3 and TRBJ2-2, with D perhaps TRBD1 (5 bases). The CDR3 has 12 residues. Germline loops: CDR1 ENHRY, CDR2 SYGVKD. V shed 6 bases and J shed 6 bases, with 8 bases lying between them.

The chain recombines TRBV20-1 with TRBJ2-5; weak D call: TRBD2 (6 bases). The V end was cut by 1 base, the J end by 3 bases, with 9 bases between. Looked up from germline, CDR1 is DFQATT and CDR2 is SNEGSKA (reference sequence). CDR3 length: 13 amino acids. In DNA, the CDR3 is TGCAGTGCTAGAGCGGGGGATGAAGAGACCCAGTACTTC. Protein: CSARAGDEETQYF.

J is TRBJ1-4 and V is TRBV7-6; TRBD1 agrees at 7 bases. The junction had 8 bases not matched to a gene; V was cut back by 5 bases and J by 8 bases. Germline V gene data show CDR1 as SGHVS and CDR2 as FNYEAQ. There are 14 residues in the CDR3. CDR3 in amino acids: CASSIRGYYEKLFF. The CDR3 DNA is TGTGCCAGCAGCATCAGGGGGTATTACGAAAAACTGTTTTTT.

V usage is TRBV6-1 and J usage is TRBJ1-5, with D maybe TRBD1 (6 bases). This CDR3 comprises 17 residues. The V end was cut by 2 bases, the J end by 0 bases, with 14 bases between. Per germline, CDR1 MNHNS and CDR2 SASEGT. CDR3 bases: TGTGCCAGCAGTGAACCGGGACACCGATATAGCAATCAGCCCCAGCATTTT. This encodes CASSEPGHRYSNQPQHF.